This TCR beta chain was sequenced during a study of cytomegalovirus exposure and HLA in healthy donors. Study-level information: Of 398 genotyped donors, about 81% clustered with self-reported Caucasian donors. Study-wide findings and caveats: A later analysis linked a missense DCLRE1C variant to TCR beta V- and J-gene trimming.

Each donor's status was that of a healthy bone marrow donor. As regards this clone: No antigen is known for it.

Trimming shortened V by 2 bases and J by 6 bases, and 11 bases separated the two germline ends. This CDR3 contains 14 residues. Germline CDR1 is SGDLS and CDR2 is YYNGEE. A multiplex PCR was run with 60 Vbeta primers and 13 Jbeta primers. Using immunoSEQ multiplex PCR, the repertoire was profiled, and TCRdb retains in-frame clones only, with some absent. This sample has approximately 100,000 clones, with 74% found just once. The receptor's source is a man in his fifties in good health and CMV-seropositive. The genes are TRBV9 and TRBJ2-2; D remains ambiguous. The sample comprised PBMCs. The CDR3 coding sequence is TGTGCCAGCAGCGTCGGGTATTCTTCCGGGGAGCTGTTTTTT. Its translation: CASSVGYSSGELFF.